The 9 T cell receptor beta chains in this list originate from one sample, sequenced in a study of blood T cells in healthy people across ages. Primers used in a second PCR of about 7 to 12 cycles were a sample-barcoded 5' primer and a J-beta primer mix. TCRdb fed the 5' RACE reads into MiXCR, producing one record per CDR3 protein. The sample records 550,000 to 700,000 distinct CDR3 sequences, 27% being singletons. Source material: blood. These receptors originate from a woman aged 70-85 years in good health.

This sequence joins TRBV20-1 and TRBJ1-2; no definite D call. CDR3 length: 12 amino acids. Trimming took off 0 bases at V and 5 bases at J, with 7 bases between the two ends. From germline, CDR1 is DFQATT and CDR2 SNEGSKA (reference sequence). CDR3 loop: CSARDLEYGYTF. CDR3 DNA sequence: TGCAGTGCTAGAGATCTGGAGTATGGCTACACCTTC.

CDR3 protein: CASSLVSQSQETQYF. In DNA, the CDR3 is TGTGCCAGCAGCTTAGTCTCCCAGTCCCAAGAGACCCAGTACTTC. V is TRBV7-2 and J is TRBJ2-5; the D is unclear. Germline V gene lookup returns CDR1 SGHTA and CDR2 FQGNSA. The CDR3 has 15 amino acids. V lost 1 base, J lost 1 base, and 10 bases lay in between.

This clonotype was detected only a few times. The rearrangement uses TRBV5-5 and TRBJ2-3; D gene unclear. The CDR3 runs 12 residues. Germline-derived CDR1 and CDR2 are SGHKS and YYEKEE (reference sequence). Deletions cut 3 bases from V and 1 base from J, with 3 bases between. The CDR3, as DNA: TGTGCCAGCAGCTACCGCACAGATACGCAGTATTTT. This encodes CASSYRTDTQYF.

This clonotype turned up a few times. J is TRBJ2-5 and V is TRBV18; TRBD1 aligns across 8 bases. CDR1 is KGHSH, CDR2 LQKENI, per germline. CDR3 length: 16 amino acids. Trimming removed 1 base from V and 1 base from J; junction bases left unmatched: 5. CDR3 loop: CASSPLRTGTQETQYF. The CDR3, as DNA: TGTGCCAGCTCACCACTAAGGACAGGGACCCAAGAGACCCAGTACTTC. Supplemented by reference TRBV18 and TRBJ2-5, the full variable domain reads NAGVMQNPRHLVRRRGQEARLRCSPMKGHSHVYWYRQLPEEGLKFMVYLQKENIIDESGMPKERFSAEFPKEGPSILRIQQVVRGDSAAYFCASSPLRTGTQETQYFGPGTRLLVL.

The chain couples TRBV7-2 to TRBJ2-5; 7 nucleotides align to TRBD2. V was pared by 1 base and J by 1 base, with 6 bases of the junction left unmatched. Germline assignment: CDR1 SGHTA and CDR2 FQGNSA. CDR3 size: 16 residues. This CDR3 reads CASSLVGSGSQETQYF. The DNA of the CDR3 is TGTGCCAGCAGCTTAGTGGGTAGCGGGTCCCAAGAGACCCAGTACTTC.

V is TRBV20-1 and J is TRBJ2-3; D could derive from TRBD1 or TRBD2 (7 bases each). Germline values: CDR1 DFQATT, CDR2 SNEGSKA (reference sequence). V was trimmed by 6 bases and J by 5 bases, leaving 21 bases between them. The CDR3 contains 15 residues. CDR3 DNA sequence: TGCAGTGCCAGCGGGGTAGCAGGGGGAGGAGATACGCAGTATTTT. The encoded protein is CSASGVAGGGDTQYF.

As regards this clonotype: Germline and junction disagree at one end, which may indicate a read error. J is TRBJ2-5 and V is TRBV5-6, with TRBD2 identical over 8 bases. The germline gives CDR1 SGHDT, CDR2 YYEEEE. This CDR3 is 12 amino acids long. The CDR3 coding sequence is TGTGCCAGCAGCCCCGTAGCGGGGCCGGCGTTCTTC. Encoded protein: CASSPVAGPAFF.

The chain uses TRBV3-1 and TRBJ2-5, with 8 bases matching TRBD1. This CDR3 spans 14 amino acids. Germline CDR1 is LGHDT and CDR2 is YNNKEL (reference sequence). V shed 0 bases, J shed 5 bases, and the junction held 2 bases outside the gene matches. The CDR3 DNA follows: TGTGCCAGCAGCCAAGACCACAGGGGGGAGACCCAGTACTTC. Translation gives CASSQDHRGETQYF.

The chain links TRBV4-3 to TRBJ2-3, with unresolved D. The CDR3 spans 15 residues. The germline V gene has CDR1 LGHNA and CDR2 YSLEER. V shed 1 base and J shed 5 bases, with 13 bases lying between them. CDR3 bases: TGCGCCAGCAGCCAAGCGGCGGTACCGCGAGATACGCAGTATTTT. This translates into CASSQAAVPRDTQYF.